This T cell receptor beta chain was identified during a study of blood T cell repertoires in COVID-19. At the level of the study: The samples span acute and convalescent COVID-19 from the United States, Italy and Spain. From T cells, B-cell-depleted T cells, or PBMCs came the material, which was cDNA or gDNA.

Authors' analysis steps: Reference gene primer amplification gave estimated nucleated cell counts. Data came from immunoSEQ multiplex PCR; TCRdb stores just in-frame clones and leaves some out. The V and J calls and clone size are taken from that table; D and trimming were inferred from the DNA. Of around 28,000 clones in the sample, approximately 83% were seen once. This clonotype originated in a woman of 80 years or more with COVID-19, enrolled during active disease. What was sequenced was peripheral blood.

In DNA, the CDR3 is TGTGCCGGATCTACCCACGGGGCTAACTATGGCTACACCTTC. Its protein is CAGSTHGANYGYTF. This sequence joins TRBV6-6 and TRBJ1-2; D gene ambiguous. CDR1 is MNHNY and CDR2 is SVGAGI in the germline V gene (reference sequence). V was trimmed by 11 bases and J by 0 bases, leaving 16 bases between them. The CDR3 has 14 amino acids.